This TCR beta chain was retrieved from a study of CD8 T cells in ankylosing spondylitis. Germline V gene data show CDR1 as SGHAT and CDR2 as FQDESV (reference sequence). With V trimmed by 5 bases and J by 4 bases, 8 bases remained unmatched. The CDR3 runs to 15 residues. General study results and limits: One TCR beta motif, made up of under ten highly homologous variants, appeared characteristic of ankylosing spondylitis blood.

MiXCR was run by TCRdb on the 5' RACE reads, yielding one entry per CDR3 protein. The profile shows 200,000 to 300,000 distinct CDR3 sequences, around 7.8% of them singletons. This clonotype was seen ten or more times. Antigen: not known. The specimen was blood, either unsorted or a sorted T cell fraction (not recorded which). V gene TRBV11-1 combines with J gene TRBJ2-3; 8 nucleotides align to TRBD2. The receptor's source is a male donor with ankylosing spondylitis or in good health (not recorded which). CDR3 sequence (DNA): TGTGCCAGCAGCAACTCCGGGGGGGCAGCAGATACGCAGTATTTT. It is translated as CASSNSGGAADTQYF. The whole variable domain, filled in from reference TRBV11-1 and TRBJ2-3, reads EAEVAQSPRYKITEKSQAVAFWCDPISGHATLYWYRQILGQGPELLVQFQDESVVDDSQLPKDRFSAERLKGVDSTLKIQPAELGDSAMYLCASSNSGGAADTQYFGPGTRLTVL.